This T cell receptor beta chain was recorded in a study of T cell responses to AZD1222 COVID-19 vaccine. Trimming took 3 bases from V and 11 from J, leaving 14 bases between them. This CDR3 spans 12 amino acids. Germline CDR1 reads GTSNPN; CDR2 reads SVGIG (reference sequence). This clone occurred once. The assay was immunoSEQ multiplex PCR, and TCRdb's table has in-frame clones only and misses some. The sample yields about 110,000 clones, around 93% seen once. The gene calls are TRBV30 and TRBJ2-1; D is unresolved. This material consisted of peripheral blood, taken on day 0 of AZD1222 vaccination. The receptor was derived from an adult in good health. CDR3 nucleotides: TGTGCCTGGAGCGAGCTAGAGGTAAAGCAGTTCTTC. Its protein is CAWSELEVKQFF.